The 27 T cell receptor beta chains in this list originate from one sample, sequenced in a study of vaccination and CD4 T cells after COVID-19. These receptors lack a known antigen. Treatment given: approximately 9-day PBMC culture with coronavirus spike peptide pools or control peptides (ViraFEST assay). Sequencing of DNA taken from cultured CD4+ T cells relied on the Oncomine TCR Beta short-read assay. TCRdb called the PCR reads again in MiXCR, with one record for every CDR3 protein. This sample carries approximately 19,000 distinct CDR3 sequences, about 50% of them seen once, and the ten largest clones take around a sixth. Here the sequenced sample was CD4+ T cells from blood, cultured in vitro, taken before SARS-CoV-2 vaccination. The source of these receptors is a human donor who had recovered from COVID-19.

The sample holds one count of this clonotype. The V gene is TRBV20-1, the J gene TRBJ2-5; D is tentatively TRBD1 or TRBD2 (5 bases each). V dropped 6 bases and J dropped 2 bases, with 19 bases sitting between them. This CDR3 is 15 amino acids long. CDR1 and CDR2 (germline): DFQATT, SNEGSKA (reference sequence). The CDR3 DNA is TGCAGTGCGTACGTCCGGGACCGAGCACAAGAGACCCAGTACTTC. Amino acids: CSAYVRDRAQETQYF.

This clonotype has more than one count but fewer than ten. J is TRBJ1-1 and V is TRBV20-1; TRBD1 matches 7 bases. With 3 bases clipped from V and 1 base from J, the junction kept 8 bases outside the gene matches. Germline CDR1 DFQATT, CDR2 SNEGSKA (reference sequence). The CDR3 has 15 amino acids. CDR3 bases: TGCAGTGCTAGCAGAGCAGGGGGACGGAACACTGAAGCTTTCTTT. It is translated as CSASRAGGRNTEAFF.

This clonotype occurred a few times. The J gene is TRBJ2-1, the V gene TRBV6-1; 8 nucleotides line up with TRBD2. The end of the DNA aligns better with TRBJ2-7, so the J call may be wrong. The CDR3 contains 15 residues. Germline V gives CDR1 MNHNS, CDR2 SASEGT. CDR3 DNA sequence: TGTGCCAGCAGTGAGGTCAGCGGGAGCTCCTACGAGCAGTACTTC. This encodes CASSEVSGSSYEQYF.

This chain connects TRBV20-1 to TRBJ1-4, with a weak D call TRBD1 (5 bases). Looked up from germline, CDR1 is DFQATT and CDR2 is SNEGSKA (reference sequence). This CDR3 has 13 amino acids. Trimming removed 3 bases from V and 8 bases from J, with 13 bases in between. Here the CDR3 DNA reads TGCAGTGCTAGTGGGCAGGGAGGGGAAAAACTGTTTTTT. This translates into CSASGQGGEKLFF.

J is TRBJ1-5 and V is TRBV20-1; no firm D call. Germline assignment: CDR1 DFQATT and CDR2 SNEGSKA (reference sequence). The ends were cut back, 1 base at V and 7 bases at J, with 20 bases in the middle. The CDR3 covers 16 residues. In DNA form, the CDR3 reads TGCAGTGCTAGAGTCTACGGGCCGCCCGACCCCCAGCCCCAGCATTTT. It specifies CSARVYGPPDPQPQHF.

This clonotype appeared a few times. The chain has TRBV6-4 and TRBJ2-7; D uncertain. Germline loops: CDR1 MRHNA, CDR2 SNTAGT. Trimming took 0 bases from V and 0 from J, leaving 12 bases between them. The CDR3 has 16 residues. The CDR3 coding sequence is TGTGCCAGCAGTGACTCGGTCGCGCGTACCTCCTACGAGCAGTACTTC. This translates into CASSDSVARTSYEQYF.

The J gene is TRBJ2-3, the V gene TRBV7-2; 14 bases are a match to TRBD2. CDR1 is SGHTA and CDR2 is FQGNSA in the germline V gene. J lost 4 bases, V lost 0 bases, and 9 bases had no gene match. The length of the CDR3 is 19 residues. In DNA, the CDR3 is TGTGCCAGCAGCTTAGCGACTAGCGGGGGGGCCGGCCGACCAGATACGCAGTATTTT. Residues: CASSLATSGGAGRPDTQYF.

The chain joins TRBV10-3 to TRBJ1-1; 7 positions agree with TRBD1. J was trimmed by 1 base and V by 8 bases; bases with no gene match: 7. Germline V lookup: CDR1 ENHRY, CDR2 SYGVKD. The CDR3 is 14 residues long. The CDR3 DNA is TGTGCCATCTCAGGGGGACGCGGGAACACTGAAGCTTTCTTT. Residues: CAISGGRGNTEAFF.

V gene TRBV29-1 combines with J gene TRBJ2-3; D is ambiguous. CDR1 SQVTM and CDR2 ANQGSEA come from the germline V gene. V lost 2 bases to trimming and J lost 0 bases, with 3 bases between them. CDR3 length equals 12 residues. The CDR3 coding sequence is TGCAGCGTTGAAAGAAGCACAGATACGCAGTATTTT. Translation: CSVERSTDTQYF.

This clonotype turned up a few times. The chain uses TRBV7-6 and TRBJ1-6; D is possibly TRBD1 (6 bases). Trimming cost V 8 bases and J 7 bases, with 15 bases left between them. CDR1 and CDR2 (germline): SGHVS, FNYEAQ. The CDR3 loop spans 14 amino acids. This CDR3 reads CASGLGAGNSPLHF. In nucleotides, the CDR3 is TGTGCCAGCGGTTTGGGGGCTGGGAATTCACCCCTCCACTTT. Full variable domain (missing parts from reference TRBV7-6 and TRBJ1-6): GAGVSQSPRYKVTKRGQDVALRCDPISGHVSLYWYRQALGQGPEFLTYFNYEAQQDKSGLPNDRFSAERPEGSISTLTIQRTEQRDSAMYRCASGLGAGNSPLHFGNGTRLTVT.

This clonotype was observed a handful of times. The chain couples TRBV7-3 to TRBJ2-5, with no clear D. The V end was cut by 0 bases, the J end by 5 bases, with 7 bases between. This CDR3 region has 13 residues. The V gene's germline CDR1 is SGHTA and CDR2 FQGTGA. CDR3 residues: CASSLTYGETQYF. CDR3 coding DNA: TGTGCCAGCAGCTTAACGTACGGGGAGACCCAGTACTTC.

The chain's CDR3 is CAIYEQGTNQPQHF. As DNA, the CDR3 is TGTGCCATCTACGAACAGGGGACAAATCAGCCCCAGCATTTT. The chain couples TRBV6-4 to TRBJ1-5; 7 positions agree with TRBD1. Germline V gene data show CDR1 as MRHNA and CDR2 as SNTAGT. This CDR3 is built from 14 residues. V lost 10 bases, J lost 4 bases, and 10 bases stayed unmatched.

The chain links TRBV12-3 or TRBV12-4 to TRBJ1-6, with unresolved D. The CDR3 runs to 13 residues. Deletions cut 5 bases from V and 7 bases from J, with 9 bases between. The DNA of the CDR3 is TGTGCCAGCAGTCCGGTCCGGAATTCACCCCTCCACTTT. It codes for CASSPVRNSPLHF.

This clonotype turned up a few times. The genes are TRBV20-1 and TRBJ1-2; no definite D call. This CDR3 is 15 amino acids long. Deletions cut 6 bases from V and 5 bases from J, with 22 bases between. From germline, CDR1 is DFQATT and CDR2 SNEGSKA (reference sequence). The CDR3 coding sequence is TGCAGTGCCACACCCGGATCAGGAGTACGATATGGCTACACCTTC. The encoded protein is CSATPGSGVRYGYTF.

The chain recombines TRBV7-6 with TRBJ1-5; tentative D call: TRBD1 (5 bases). Per germline, CDR1 SGHVS and CDR2 FNYEAQ. This CDR3 contains 13 residues. The V end was cut by 9 bases, the J end by 3 bases, with 12 bases between. The CDR3 bases are TGTGCCAGGAGCCAGGGTCCCAATCAGCCCCAGCATTTT. Its protein product is CARSQGPNQPQHF.

This clonotype was seen a few times. The V call is TRBV7-9, the J call TRBJ1-6; TRBD1 matches 8 bases. Germline V lookup: CDR1 SEHNR, CDR2 FQNEAQ (reference sequence). The CDR3 runs 13 residues. Trimming cost V 5 bases and J 7 bases; bases outside gene matches: 1. The CDR3 region has the DNA TGTGCCAGCAGCGGACAGGGAAATTCACCCCTCCACTTT. Translating gives CASSGQGNSPLHF.

The rearrangement joins TRBV20-1 to TRBJ1-3; D unresolved. The CDR3 sequence is 16 residues long. V shed 2 bases and J shed 0 bases, with 14 bases lying between them. Per germline, CDR1 DFQATT and CDR2 SNEGSKA (reference sequence). The DNA for the CDR3 is TGCAGTGCTAGATTGATGGGGAGAAGCTCTGGAAACACCATATATTTT. This encodes CSARLMGRSSGNTIYF.

The CDR3: CASSPGGPESDTQYF. The CDR3 DNA follows: TGTGCCAGCAGCCCGGGGGGGCCGGAGTCGGATACGCAGTATTTT. The chain has TRBV4-2 and TRBJ2-3; 8 bases line up with TRBD2. Germline V lookup: CDR1 LGHNA, CDR2 YNFKEQ. The CDR3 is 15 residues long. Unmatched junction bases numbered 9, after V lost 4 bases and J lost 6 bases.

The V and J genes are TRBV7-6 and TRBJ2-2; TRBD1 might be the D (6 bases). Trimming pared 2 bases from V and 6 bases from J, leaving 13 bases between. The CDR3 totals 15 residues. The germline gives CDR1 SGHVS, CDR2 FNYEAQ. DNA of the CDR3: TGTGCCAGCAGCTTACTGGCACAGGGAGCCGGGGAGCTGTTTTTT. Residues: CASSLLAQGAGELFF. Full variable domain (missing parts from reference TRBV7-6 and TRBJ2-2): GAGVSQSPRYKVTKRGQDVALRCDPISGHVSLYWYRQALGQGPEFLTYFNYEAQQDKSGLPNDRFSAERPEGSISTLTIQRTEQRDSAMYRCASSLLAQGAGELFFGEGSRLTVL.

The V call is TRBV6-1, the J call TRBJ1-6; possible D gene TRBD1, 5 bases. Trimming left V 7 bases short and J 4 bases short, with 20 bases between. The CDR3 is made up of 17 amino acids. CDR1 and CDR2 (germline): MNHNS, SASEGT. CDR3 loop: CASTSLGAGVYNSPLHF. CDR3 DNA sequence: TGTGCCAGCACCTCCCTAGGGGCCGGGGTTTATAATTCACCCCTCCACTTT.

This clonotype was detected once. V is TRBV5-6 and J is TRBJ2-7, with unresolved D. The CDR3 spans 13 residues. V was shortened by 4 bases and J by 3 bases, with 11 bases between the two germline ends. Germline V gene data show CDR1 as SGHDT and CDR2 as YYEEEE. The CDR3 sequence is CASSLGGDYEQYF. DNA of the CDR3: TGTGCCAGCAGCCTGGGCGGAGACTACGAGCAGTACTTC.

A few counts support this clonotype. V gene TRBV28 combines with J gene TRBJ2-5; possible D gene TRBD2, 7 bases. The CDR3 is made up of 15 amino acids. Trimming removed 6 bases from V and 2 bases from J, with 16 bases in between. CDR1 and CDR2 (germline): MDHEN, SYDVKM. CDR3 in DNA: TGTGCCAGCAGGGGAGGGGGGGTCCTACAAGAGACCCAGTACTTC. It yields the protein CASRGGGVLQETQYF.

The CDR3 region is CSARDRLQGSWGTEAFF. The CDR3 DNA sequence: TGCAGTGCTAGAGATAGGCTACAGGGCTCTTGGGGCACTGAAGCTTTCTTT. This chain connects TRBV20-1 to TRBJ1-1, with a weak D call TRBD1 (6 bases). V lost 0 bases to trimming and J lost 4 bases, with 21 bases between them. Germline CDR1 is DFQATT and CDR2 is SNEGSKA (reference sequence). The CDR3 length is 17 residues.

The chain combines TRBV28 with TRBJ1-2; a weak D match, TRBD1 (6 bases). Trimming removed 5 bases at V and 0 bases at J, with 16 bases between. Germline values: CDR1 MDHEN, CDR2 SYDVKM. The CDR3 extends over 16 amino acids. The CDR3 reads CASSRYRQVSNYGYTF. CDR3 DNA sequence: TGTGCCAGCAGTCGGTATAGACAGGTTTCTAACTATGGCTACACCTTC.

This clonotype was counted between two and nine times. J is TRBJ2-7 and V is TRBV7-9, with 10 bases lining up with TRBD2. V was pared by 5 bases and J by 6 bases, with 10 bases of the junction left unmatched. Germline V gives CDR1 SEHNR, CDR2 FQNEAQ (reference sequence). This CDR3 contains 15 residues. The CDR3 sequence is CASSPRGASGGEQYF. The CDR3 nucleotides are TGTGCCAGCAGCCCCCGGGGGGCTAGCGGGGGCGAGCAGTACTTC.

The gene calls are TRBV7-9 and TRBJ2-3; a weak D match, TRBD2 (6 bases). There are 15 residues in the CDR3. Germline loops: CDR1 SEHNR, CDR2 FQNEAQ (reference sequence). Trimming cost V 5 bases and J 2 bases, with 14 bases left between them. DNA of the CDR3: TGTGCCAGCAGCCCGAGGGGACTCTACACAGATACGCAGTATTTT. Its translation: CASSPRGLYTDTQYF.

The chain employs TRBV20-1 and TRBJ2-7; D is undetermined. Germline CDR1 DFQATT, CDR2 SNEGSKA (reference sequence). The CDR3 is 17 residues long. V lost 6 bases, J lost 6 bases, and 30 bases lay in between. The CDR3 DNA reads TGCAGTGCCCCGTTCCCCCAAATTAAGGAATCGATTGGCGAGCAGTACTTC. Amino acids: CSAPFPQIKESIGEQYF.